The sequence of this T cell receptor (beta chain) was determined in a study of T-cell reconstitution after alpha-beta-depleted transplantation in children. The CDR3 runs to 18 residues. V lost 2 bases, J lost 0 bases, and 17 bases lay in between. The germline gives CDR1 SGHAT, CDR2 FQNNGV. Unique molecular identifiers were incorporated during preparation of the TCRbeta library. From the PCR reads, TCRdb called clonotypes with MiXCR, one entry per CDR3 protein. The repertoire consists of about 510,000 distinct CDR3 sequences, with about an eighth occurring once and the leading ten covering around 15%.

The chain combines TRBV11-2 with TRBJ1-3; no clear D gene. The sequence came from a female patient aged 2-10 years who had a stem cell transplant for aplastic anemia, so the T cells may come from the graft donor. Material: PBMCs, mostly from graft donor cells, obtained 180 days after TCRalphabeta/CD19-depleted stem cell transplant. CDR3 bases: TGTGCCAGCAGCTTAATGTATCTCCCAGGTTCCTCTGGAAACACCATATATTTT. It encodes CASSLMYLPGSSGNTIYF.